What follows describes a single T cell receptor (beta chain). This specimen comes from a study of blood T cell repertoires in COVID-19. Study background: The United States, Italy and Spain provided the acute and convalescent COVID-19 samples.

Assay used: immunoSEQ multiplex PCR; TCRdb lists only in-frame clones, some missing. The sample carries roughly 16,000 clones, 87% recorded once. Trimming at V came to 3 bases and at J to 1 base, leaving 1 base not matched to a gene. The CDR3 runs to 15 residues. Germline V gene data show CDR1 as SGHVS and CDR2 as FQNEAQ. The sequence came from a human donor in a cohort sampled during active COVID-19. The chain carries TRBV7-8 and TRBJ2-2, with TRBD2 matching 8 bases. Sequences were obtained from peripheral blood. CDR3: CASSFSGENTGELFF. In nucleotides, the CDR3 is TGTGCCAGCAGCTTTAGCGGGGAGAACACCGGGGAGCTGTTTTTT.